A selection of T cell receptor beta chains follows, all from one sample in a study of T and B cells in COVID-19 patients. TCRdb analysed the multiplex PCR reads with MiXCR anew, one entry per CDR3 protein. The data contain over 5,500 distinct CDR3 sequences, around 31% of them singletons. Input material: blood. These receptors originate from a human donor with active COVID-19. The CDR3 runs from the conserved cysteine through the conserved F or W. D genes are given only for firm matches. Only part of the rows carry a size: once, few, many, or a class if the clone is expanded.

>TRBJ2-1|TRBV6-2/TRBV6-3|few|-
TGTGCCAGCAGTGTCCAGGGAAATGAGCAGTTCTTC
CASSVQGNEQFF
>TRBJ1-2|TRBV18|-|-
TGTGCCAGCTCACCCGACAGTAACTATGGCTACACCTTC
CASSPDSNYGYTF
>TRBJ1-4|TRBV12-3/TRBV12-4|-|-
TGTGCCAGCAGCCTCACCCCCCAGGGTGGTGAAAAACTGTTTTTT
CASSLTPQGGEKLFF
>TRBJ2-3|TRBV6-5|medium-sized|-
TGTGCCATCCAGCGGGTCCGGGGAGATACGCAGTATTTT
CAIQRVRGDTQYF
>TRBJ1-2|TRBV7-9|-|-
TGTGCCAGCAGCTGGGGGCCCGGTGGCTACACCTTC
CASSWGPGGYTF
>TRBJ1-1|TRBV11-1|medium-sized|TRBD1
TGTGCCAGCAGCACCGACAGGGTCAACACTGAAGCTTTCTTT
CASSTDRVNTEAFF
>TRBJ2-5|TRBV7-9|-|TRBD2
TGTGCCAGCAGCTTAGGCGGGGGAAGGTTAGAGACCCAGTACTTC
CASSLGGGRLETQYF
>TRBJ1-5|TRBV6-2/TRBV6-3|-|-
TGTGCCAGCGAACAGGGAATCAATCAGCCCCAGCATTTT
CASEQGINQPQHF
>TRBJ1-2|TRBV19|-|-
TGTGCCAGCACCGCAAACGATGGCTACACCTTC
CASTANDGYTF
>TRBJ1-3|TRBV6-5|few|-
TGTGCCAGCAGTTACTCGAGCGGCAGCTCTGGAAACACCATATATTTT
CASSYSSGSSGNTIYF
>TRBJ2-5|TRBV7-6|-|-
TGTGCCAGCAGCTCGCATCTGACTATACAAGAGACCCAGTACTTC
CASSSHLTIQETQYF
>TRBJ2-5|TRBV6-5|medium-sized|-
TGTGCCAGCAGCCCTCGGGGGCCCCAAGAGACCCAGTACTTC
CASSPRGPQETQYF
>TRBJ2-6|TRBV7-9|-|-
TGTGCCAGCAGCCCCCGTGTGAGCTCTGGGGCCAACGTCCTGACTTTC
CASSPRVSSGANVLTF
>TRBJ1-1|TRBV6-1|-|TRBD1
TGTGCCAGCAGCCGACAGGGGGCGACTGAAGCTTTCTTT
CASSRQGATEAFF
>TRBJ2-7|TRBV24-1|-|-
TGTGCCACCAGTGGTCGTTACGAGCAGTACTTC
CATSGRYEQYF
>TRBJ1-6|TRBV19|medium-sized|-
TGTGCCAGTAGTATAGATCCGAGGCGCAATTCACCCCTCCACTTT
CASSIDPRRNSPLHF
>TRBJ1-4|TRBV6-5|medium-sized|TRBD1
TGTGCCAGCAGTTTGGGCAGGGGGACCACAACTAATGAAAAACTGTTTTTT
CASSLGRGTTTNEKLFF
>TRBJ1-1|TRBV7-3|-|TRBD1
TGTGCCAGCAGCTTAGACCGGACAGGAGAAGCTTTCTTT
CASSLDRTGEAFF
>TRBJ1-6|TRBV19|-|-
TGTGCCAGTAGTATGCGGGGGACGGACTATAATTCACCCCTCCACTTT
CASSMRGTDYNSPLHF
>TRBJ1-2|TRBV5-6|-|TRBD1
TGTGCCAGCAGTTACACCGGGACAGGGGTTGGCTACACCTTC
CASSYTGTGVGYTF
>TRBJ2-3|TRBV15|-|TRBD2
TGTGCCACCAGCAGAGAGGCGGGGGGGGGAACAGATACGCAGTATTTT
CATSREAGGGTDTQYF
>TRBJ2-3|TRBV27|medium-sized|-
TGTGCCAGCAGCTGGGGGGCAGGTAGCACAGATACGCAGTATTTT
CASSWGAGSTDTQYF
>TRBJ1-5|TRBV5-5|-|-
TGTGCCAGCAGCCTTGAGGAGTTGGGGGGGCCCCAGCATTTT
CASSLEELGGPQHF
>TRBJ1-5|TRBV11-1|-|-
TGTGCCAGCAGCTTGGGCGGGGCGGGTCAGCCCCAGCATTTT
CASSLGGAGQPQHF
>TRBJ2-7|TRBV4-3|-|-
TGCGCCAGCAGCCAAGAGACCGCTACCTACTACGAGCAGTACTTC
CASSQETATYYEQYF
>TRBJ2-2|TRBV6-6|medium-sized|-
TGTGCCAGCGTCGGGAACACCGGGGAGCTGTTTTTT
CASVGNTGELFF
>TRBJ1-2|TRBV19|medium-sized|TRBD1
TGTGCCAGTAGTTTCACTGGGGACAGGGGGCGATTTGGCTACACCTTC
CASSFTGDRGRFGYTF
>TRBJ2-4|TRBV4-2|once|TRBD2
TGTGCCAGCAGCCAAGATCTTACTAGCGGGGCAAACATTCAGTACTTC
CASSQDLTSGANIQYF
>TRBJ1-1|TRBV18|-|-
TGTGCCAGCTCACCGATGCAGACGAACACTGAAGCTTTCTTT
CASSPMQTNTEAFF
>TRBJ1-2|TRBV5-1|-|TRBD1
TGCGCCAGCAGCAGGACAGGGGGAGGCTACACCTTC
CASSRTGGGYTF
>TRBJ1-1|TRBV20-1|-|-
TGCAGTGCTAGGAAGCAGGACACTGAAGCTTTCTTT
CSARKQDTEAFF
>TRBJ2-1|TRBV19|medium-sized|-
TGTGCCAGTATGGGGCAGGTCAGCTCCTACAATGAGCAGTTCTTC
CASMGQVSSYNEQFF
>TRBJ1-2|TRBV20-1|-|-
TGCAGTGTGTTGGAGGGTAACTATGGCTACACCTTC
CSVLEGNYGYTF
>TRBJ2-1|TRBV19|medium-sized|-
TGTGCCAGTAGGGACTACAACTACAATGAGCAGTTCTTC
CASRDYNYNEQFF
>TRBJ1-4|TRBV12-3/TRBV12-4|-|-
TGTGCCAGCAGTTCCATCGGACTTAATGAAAAACTGTTTTTT
CASSSIGLNEKLFF
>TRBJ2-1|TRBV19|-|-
TGTGTTAGTAGTATAAGTAAGATCAATGAGCAGTTCTTC
CVSSISKINEQFF
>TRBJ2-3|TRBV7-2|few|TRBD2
TGTGCCAGCAGCTTTGGCGGGGGGGCGAGTACAGATACGCAGTATTTT
CASSFGGGASTDTQYF
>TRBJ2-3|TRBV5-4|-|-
TGTGCCAGCAGCCCCTATAGGACAGGCACAGATACGCAGTATTTT
CASSPYRTGTDTQYF
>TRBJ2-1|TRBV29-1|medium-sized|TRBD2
TGCAGCGTTACGGGACTAGCGGGTATAAGCTCCTACAATGAGCAGTTCTTC
CSVTGLAGISSYNEQFF
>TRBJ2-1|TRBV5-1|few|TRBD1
TGCGCCAGCAGCTCGAACAGGGGAGACAATGAGCAGTTCTTC
CASSSNRGDNEQFF
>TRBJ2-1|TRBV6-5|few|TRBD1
TGTGCCAGCCGGGACAGGGGCTACGGTGAGCAGTTCTTC
CASRDRGYGEQFF
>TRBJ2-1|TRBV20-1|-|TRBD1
TGCAGTGCTAGCAGAGCGGACAGGGTCAATGAGCAGTTCTTC
CSASRADRVNEQFF
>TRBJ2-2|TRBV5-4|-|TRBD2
TGTGCCAGCAGCTCCCCGCTAGGCGGGGGGGCCGCCGGGGAGCTGTTTTTT
CASSSPLGGGAAGELFF
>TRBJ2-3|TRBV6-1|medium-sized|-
TGTGCCAGCAGTGAATGGCGAGGGACTAGCACAGATACGCAGTATTTT
CASSEWRGTSTDTQYF
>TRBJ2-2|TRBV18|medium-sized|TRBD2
TGTGCCAGCTGGGACGGACTAGCGGGAGATATAAACACCGGGGAGCTGTTTTTT
CASWDGLAGDINTGELFF
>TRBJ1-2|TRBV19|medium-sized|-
TGTGCCAGTAGTATAGAGAAGGCAGGAGGGTATGGCTACACCTTC
CASSIEKAGGYGYTF
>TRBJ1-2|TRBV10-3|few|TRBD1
TGTGCCATCAGGGGGACAGCCCGGGCCTATGGCTACACCTTC
CAIRGTARAYGYTF
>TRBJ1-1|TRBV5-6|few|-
TGTGCCAGCAGCTTTGCAGGCGACACTGAAGCTTTCTTT
CASSFAGDTEAFF
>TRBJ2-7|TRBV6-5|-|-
TGTGCCAGCACCCTAGGGAGGGGGCGACTTGTTTACGAGCAGTACTTC
CASTLGRGRLVYEQYF
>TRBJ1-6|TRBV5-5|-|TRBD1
TGTGCCAGCAGCCGCTGGGACAGGGGGAAACGCCCACGGGGGGGGGTTGATTCACCCCTCCACTTT
CASSRWDRGKRPRGGVDSPLHF
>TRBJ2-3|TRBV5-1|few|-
TGCGCCAGCAGCTTGGGAGGAGTTAGCACAGATACGCAGTATTTT
CASSLGGVSTDTQYF
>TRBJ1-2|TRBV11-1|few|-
TGTGCCAGCAGCTTAGATGAAGGGAGGTATGGCTACACCTTC
CASSLDEGRYGYTF
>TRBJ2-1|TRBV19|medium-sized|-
TGTGCCAGTAGTGCGTCTAGTAAGGATGAGCAGTTCTTC
CASSASSKDEQFF
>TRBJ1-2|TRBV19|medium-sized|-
TGTGCCAGTAGTATACGTGGCAGCTACTATGGCTACACCTTC
CASSIRGSYYGYTF